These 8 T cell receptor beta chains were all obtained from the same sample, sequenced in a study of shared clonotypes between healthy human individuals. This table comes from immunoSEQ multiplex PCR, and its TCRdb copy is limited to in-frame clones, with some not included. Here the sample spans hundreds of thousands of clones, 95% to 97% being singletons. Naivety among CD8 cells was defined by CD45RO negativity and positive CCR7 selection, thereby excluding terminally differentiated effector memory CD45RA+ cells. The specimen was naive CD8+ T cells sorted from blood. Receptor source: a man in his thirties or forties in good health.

In DNA, the CDR3 is TGTGCCAGCAGCGTAGAGCAGGGGGCGGGCACTGAAGCTTTCTTT. It translates to CASSVEQGAGTEAFF. This sequence joins TRBV9 and TRBJ1-1, with TRBD1 matching 8 bases. Germline assignment: CDR1 SGDLS and CDR2 YYNGEE. The trim removed 0 bases at V and 4 bases at J, leaving 5 bases unmatched. The length of the CDR3 is 15 residues.

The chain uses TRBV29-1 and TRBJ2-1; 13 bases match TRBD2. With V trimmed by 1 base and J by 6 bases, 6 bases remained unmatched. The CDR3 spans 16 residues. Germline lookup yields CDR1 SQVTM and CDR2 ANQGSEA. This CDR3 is CSVEGGTSGTINEQFF. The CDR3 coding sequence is TGCAGCGTTGAAGGGGGGACTAGCGGGACCATCAATGAGCAGTTCTTC.

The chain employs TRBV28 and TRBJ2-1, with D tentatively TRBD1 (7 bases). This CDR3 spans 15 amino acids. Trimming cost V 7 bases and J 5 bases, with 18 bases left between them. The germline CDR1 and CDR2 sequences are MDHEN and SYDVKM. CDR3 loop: CASTQGGVVNNEQFF. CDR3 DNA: TGTGCCAGCACCCAGGGGGGAGTAGTAAACAATGAGCAGTTCTTC.

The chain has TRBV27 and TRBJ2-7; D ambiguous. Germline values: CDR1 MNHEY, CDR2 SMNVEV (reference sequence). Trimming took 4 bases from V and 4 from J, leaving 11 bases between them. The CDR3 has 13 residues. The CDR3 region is CASSWRGKYEQYF. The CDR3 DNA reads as TGTGCCAGCAGTTGGCGTGGGAAATACGAGCAGTACTTC.

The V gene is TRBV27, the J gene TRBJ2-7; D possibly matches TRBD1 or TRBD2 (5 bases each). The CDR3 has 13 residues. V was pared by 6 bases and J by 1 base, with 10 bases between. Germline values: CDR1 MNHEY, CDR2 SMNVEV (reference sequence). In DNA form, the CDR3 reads TGTGCCAGCAGGCCGGGACGGTCCTACGAGCAGTACTTC. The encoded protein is CASRPGRSYEQYF.

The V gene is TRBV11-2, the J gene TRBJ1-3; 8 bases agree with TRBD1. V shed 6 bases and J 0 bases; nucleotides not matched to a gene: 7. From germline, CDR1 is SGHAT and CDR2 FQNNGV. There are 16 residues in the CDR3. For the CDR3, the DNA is TGTGCCAGCAGAGCCGCCGGGACAGGCTCTGGAAACACCATATATTTT. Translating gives CASRAAGTGSGNTIYF. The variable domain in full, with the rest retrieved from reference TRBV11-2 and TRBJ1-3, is EAGVAQSPRYKIIEKRQSVAFWCNPISGHATLYWYQQILGQGPKLLIQFQNNGVVDDSQLPKDRFSAERLKGVDSTLKIQPAKLEDSAVYLCASRAAGTGSGNTIYFGEGSWLTVV.

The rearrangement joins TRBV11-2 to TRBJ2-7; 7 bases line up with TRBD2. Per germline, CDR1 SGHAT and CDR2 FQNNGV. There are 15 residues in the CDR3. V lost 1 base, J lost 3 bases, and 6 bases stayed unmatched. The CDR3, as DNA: TGTGCCAGCAGCTTAGCCCAGCGGGGATACTACGAGCAGTACTTC. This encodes CASSLAQRGYYEQYF.

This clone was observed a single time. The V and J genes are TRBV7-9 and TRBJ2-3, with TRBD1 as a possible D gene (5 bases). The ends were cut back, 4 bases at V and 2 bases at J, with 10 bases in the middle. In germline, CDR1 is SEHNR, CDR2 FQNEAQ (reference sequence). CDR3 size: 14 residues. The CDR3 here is CASSSDSFTDTQYF. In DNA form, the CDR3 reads TGTGCCAGCAGCTCAGACAGTTTCACAGATACGCAGTATTTT.